This T cell receptor beta chain was sequenced for a study of T cell responses to AZD1222 COVID-19 vaccine. Second-dose intervals of approximately 4 or approximately 12 weeks were pooled. This clone was detected only a few times. Some clones are missing from TCRdb's copy, which holds only in-frame ones; the method was immunoSEQ multiplex PCR. The data show around 110,000 clones, with about 90% seen just once and more than 1.5% held by the top ten. Deletions cut 1 base from V and 0 bases from J, with 10 bases between. The germline V gene encodes CDR1 SNHLY and CDR2 FYNNEI. The CDR3 consists of 16 residues.

The TCR sequence derives from an adult who received the AZD1222 COVID-19 vaccine. The chain couples TRBV2 to TRBJ2-1; D is perhaps TRBD2 (5 bases). The material sequenced was peripheral blood, taken 28 days after the second AZD1222 dose. The CDR3 is CASSEVFTSSYNEQFF. In DNA, the CDR3 is TGTGCCAGCAGTGAAGTCTTCACTAGCTCCTACAATGAGCAGTTCTTC. The variable domain in full, completed from reference TRBV2 and TRBJ2-1, reads EPEVTQTPSHQVTQMGQEVILRCVPISNHLYFYWYRQILGQKVEFLVSFYNNEISEKSEIFDDQFSVERPDGSNFTLKIRSTKLEDSAMYFCASSEVFTSSYNEQFFGPGTRLTVL.